This T cell receptor beta chain originates from a study of blood T cell repertoires in COVID-19. Germline values: CDR1 SGHRS, CDR2 YFSETQ. V was clipped by 6 bases and J by 0 bases, with 13 bases between them. CDR3 length: 15 amino acids. This clone came up a few times. Some clones are missing from TCRdb's copy, which holds only in-frame ones; the method was immunoSEQ multiplex PCR. The table has over 250,000 clones, roughly 83% seen once. This sequence originates from a human donor with COVID-19, enrolled during active disease. The donor label of this sample is uncertain. The material sequenced was peripheral blood. V and J are TRBV5-1 and TRBJ2-1; a possible D gene is TRBD2 (6 bases). CDR3 region: CASTMGGSSYNEQFF. CDR3 nucleotide sequence: TGCGCCAGCACCATGGGGGGTAGCTCCTACAATGAGCAGTTCTTC.